These 9 T cell receptor beta chains were all obtained from the same sample, sequenced in a study of blood T cell repertoires in COVID-19. The repertoire was sequenced with immunoSEQ multiplex PCR; TCRdb's copy has only in-frame clones and lacks some. The table shows fewer than 300,000 clones, with 80% to 95% occurring only once. Material for sequencing was PBMCs or T cells enriched from blood (not recorded which). These receptors were taken from a woman in her twenties or thirties who had recovered from COVID-19.

The chain carries TRBV19 and TRBJ1-4, with unresolved D. There are 15 residues in the CDR3. V was pared by 4 bases and J by 1 base, with 10 bases between. The germline CDR1 and CDR2 sequences are LNHDA and SQIVND (reference sequence). CDR3 loop: CASSTRARTNEKLFF. The DNA for the CDR3 is TGTGCCAGTAGTACGAGGGCTCGAACTAATGAAAAACTGTTTTTT.

The CDR3: CASSSLAGVGETQYF. The CDR3 DNA reads TGTGCCAGCAGTTCTCTAGCGGGAGTTGGTGAGACCCAGTACTTC. The rearrangement links TRBV27 to TRBJ2-5, with 10 bases lining up with TRBD2. There are 15 residues in the CDR3. Per germline, CDR1 MNHEY and CDR2 SMNVEV (reference sequence). Trimming at V came to 4 bases and at J to 5 bases, leaving 7 bases not matched to a gene.

J is TRBJ1-1 and V is TRBV2; TRBD1 might be the D (5 bases). Germline-derived CDR1 and CDR2 are SNHLY and FYNNEI. This CDR3 has 14 residues. Trimming shortened V by 7 bases and J by 4 bases, and 16 bases separated the two germline ends. The CDR3 nucleotides read TGTGCCAGCATGGGGCTGAGACTGAGCACTGAAGCTTTCTTT. Its translation: CASMGLRLSTEAFF.

V is TRBV9 and J is TRBJ2-1, with 7 positions matching TRBD2. With 2 bases clipped from V and 2 bases from J, the junction kept 10 bases outside the gene matches. This CDR3 has 17 amino acids. CDR1 SGDLS and CDR2 YYNGEE come from the germline V gene. Here the CDR3 reads CASSVGGEGLTYNEQFF. For the CDR3, the DNA is TGTGCCAGCAGCGTGGGAGGGGAGGGCCTTACCTACAATGAGCAGTTCTTC.

The rearrangement joins TRBV25-1 to TRBJ2-7; D gene uncertain. In germline, CDR1 is MGHDK, CDR2 SYGVNS. The CDR3 loop spans 11 amino acids. The germline V and J ends were trimmed by 5 bases and 3 bases, with 5 bases remaining between them. CDR3 in DNA: TGTGCCAGCAGTCAGTTCTACGAGCAGTACTTC. This codes for CASSQFYEQYF.

The rearrangement links TRBV19 to TRBJ1-2; 8 bases agree with TRBD1. Germline V gene sequence: CDR1 LNHDA, CDR2 SQIVND (reference sequence). V gave up 3 bases and J gave up 6 bases; unmatched junction bases: 3. This CDR3 is 13 amino acids long. DNA of the CDR3: TGTGCCAGTAGTATCCAGGGGGCTAATGGCTACACCTTC. Protein product: CASSIQGANGYTF.

The DNA of the CDR3 is TGTGCCACCAGCAGAGATCCGGGATCCTCTGGAAACACCATATATTTT. The encoded protein is CATSRDPGSSGNTIYF. This chain joins TRBV15 and TRBJ1-3; no reliable D call. V dropped 0 bases and J dropped 0 bases, with 9 bases sitting between them. This CDR3 has 16 amino acids. Germline V gives CDR1 LNHNV, CDR2 YYDKDF (reference sequence).

The rearrangement links TRBV28 to TRBJ1-5; no firm D call. V was cut by 1 base and J by 2 bases, with 12 bases left in between. The CDR3 extends over 16 amino acids. The V gene's germline CDR1 is MDHEN and CDR2 SYDVKM. The CDR3, as DNA: TGTGCCAGCAGTTTATCAGGAGGGATCGGCAATCAGCCCCAGCATTTT. Its protein is CASSLSGGIGNQPQHF.

Notes on this clone: One end of the junction fails to match germline, which may point to a read error. The gene calls are TRBV5-8 and TRBJ1-5; 12 bases map to TRBD1. The CDR3 is made up of 16 amino acids. Germline V gene data show CDR1 as SGHTS and CDR2 as YDEGEE. The CDR3 nucleotides read TGTGCCAGCAGGTTGGGGACAGGGGGCTGGAGTCAGCCCCAGCATTTT. It is translated as CASRLGTGGWSQPQHF.